The rows below give T cell receptor beta chains drawn from one sample of a study of memory CD4+ T cells and cytomegalovirus serostatus. Data came from immunoSEQ multiplex PCR; TCRdb stores just in-frame clones and leaves some out. The sample contains over 35,000 clones, about 78% of which appear only once. Sample: memory CD4+ T cells from blood. The receptors come from an adult in good health and CMV-seronegative. Each CDR3 is given with its conserved first and last residue. D genes are given only for firm matches. Clone size, where shown, is once, few, many, or a class for clones that have expanded.

cdr3_length	v_call	j_call	clone_size	d_call	cdr3_nt	cdr3_aa
14	TRBV4-1	TRBJ1-5	.	TRBD1	TGCGCCAGCAGCCCGAAAGAGGACAGGGCGCGCCAGCATTTT	CASSPKEDRARQHF
13	TRBV6-5	TRBJ1-1	.	TRBD1	TGTGCCAGCAGGGACAGGGGACATACTGAAGCTTTCTTT	CASRDRGHTEAFF
13	TRBV6-5	TRBJ2-7	once	.	TGTGCCAGCAGCCCAGCCAACGCCTACGAGCAGTACTTC	CASSPANAYEQYF
13	TRBV19	TRBJ1-1	.	.	TGTGCCAGTAGTATAAACGTTAACACTGAAGCTTTCTTT	CASSINVNTEAFF
16	TRBV6-5	TRBJ1-2	.	.	TGTGCCAGCAGTTACTCGAAGGGGTACGGCCCGTATGGCTACACCTTC	CASSYSKGYGPYGYTF
15	TRBV2	TRBJ2-2	few	TRBD1	TGTGCCAGCGGCGACGGGACAGGGAGCACCGGGGAGCTGTTTTTT	CASGDGTGSTGELFF
15	TRBV5-1	TRBJ1-2	.	TRBD1	TGCGCCAGCAGCTTGGAGGGACAGGGTGGCTATGGCTACACCTTC	CASSLEGQGGYGYTF
16	TRBV4-2	TRBJ1-3	.	TRBD1	TGTGCCAGCAGCCAGACCGGACAGGGCTCTGGAAACACCATATATTTT	CASSQTGQGSGNTIYF
11	TRBV20-1	TRBJ2-1	.	.	TGCAGTGCTTCGGGGTTCAATGAGCAGTTCTTC	CSASGFNEQFF
14	TRBV7-8	TRBJ2-1	.	TRBD1	TGTGCCAGCAGCGGCCGGACAGGGTACAATGAGCAGTTCTTC	CASSGRTGYNEQFF